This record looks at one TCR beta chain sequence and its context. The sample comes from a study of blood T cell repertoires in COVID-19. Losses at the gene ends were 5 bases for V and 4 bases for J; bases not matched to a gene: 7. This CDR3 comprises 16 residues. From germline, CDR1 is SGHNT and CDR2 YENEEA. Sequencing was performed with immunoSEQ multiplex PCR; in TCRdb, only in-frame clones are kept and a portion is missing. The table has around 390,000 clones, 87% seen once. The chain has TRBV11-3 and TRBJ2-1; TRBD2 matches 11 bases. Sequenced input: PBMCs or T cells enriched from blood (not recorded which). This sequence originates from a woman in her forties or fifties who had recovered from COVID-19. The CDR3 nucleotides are TGTGCCAGCAGCCCCGAACGACTAGCGGGGTACAATGAGCAGTTCTTC. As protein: CASSPERLAGYNEQFF.